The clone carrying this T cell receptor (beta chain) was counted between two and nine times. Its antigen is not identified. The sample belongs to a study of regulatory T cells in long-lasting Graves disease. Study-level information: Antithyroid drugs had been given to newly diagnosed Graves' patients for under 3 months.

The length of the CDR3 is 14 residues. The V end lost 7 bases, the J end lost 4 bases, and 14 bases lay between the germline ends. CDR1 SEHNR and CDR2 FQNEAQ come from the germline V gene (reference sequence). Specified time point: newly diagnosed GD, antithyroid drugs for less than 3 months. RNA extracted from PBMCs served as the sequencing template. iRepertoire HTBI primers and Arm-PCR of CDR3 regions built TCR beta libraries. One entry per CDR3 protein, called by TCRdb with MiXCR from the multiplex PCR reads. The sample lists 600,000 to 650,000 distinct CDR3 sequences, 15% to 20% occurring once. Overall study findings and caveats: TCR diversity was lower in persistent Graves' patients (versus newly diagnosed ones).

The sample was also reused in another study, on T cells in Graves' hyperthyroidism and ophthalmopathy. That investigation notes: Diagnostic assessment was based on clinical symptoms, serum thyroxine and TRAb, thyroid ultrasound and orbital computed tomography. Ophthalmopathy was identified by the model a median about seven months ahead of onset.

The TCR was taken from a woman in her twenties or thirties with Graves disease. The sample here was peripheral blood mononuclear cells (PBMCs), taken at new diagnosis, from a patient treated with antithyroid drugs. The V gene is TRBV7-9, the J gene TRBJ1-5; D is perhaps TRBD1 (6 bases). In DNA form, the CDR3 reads TGTGCCAGCACCCTTTCCGGGACAAATCAGCCCCAGCATTTT. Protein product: CASTLSGTNQPQHF.